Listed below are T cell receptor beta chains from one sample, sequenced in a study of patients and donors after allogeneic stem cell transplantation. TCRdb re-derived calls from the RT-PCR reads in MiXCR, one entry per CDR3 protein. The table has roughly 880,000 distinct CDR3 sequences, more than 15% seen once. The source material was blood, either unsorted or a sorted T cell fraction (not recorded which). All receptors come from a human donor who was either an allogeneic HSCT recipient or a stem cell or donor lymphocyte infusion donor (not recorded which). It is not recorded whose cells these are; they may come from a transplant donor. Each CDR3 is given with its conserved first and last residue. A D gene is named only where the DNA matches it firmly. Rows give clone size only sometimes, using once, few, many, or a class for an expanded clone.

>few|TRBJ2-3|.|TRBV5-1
CASSLASGSDTQYF
TGCGCCAGCAGCTTGGCCTCAGGGTCAGATACGCAGTATTTT
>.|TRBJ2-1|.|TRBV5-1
CASSLGGRKSYNEQFF
TGCGCCAGCAGCTTGGGAGGGCGTAAGTCCTACAATGAGCAGTTCTTC
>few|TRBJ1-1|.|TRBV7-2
CASSLGVGWNTEAFF
TGTGCCAGCAGCTTAGGGGTAGGGTGGAACACTGAAGCTTTCTTT
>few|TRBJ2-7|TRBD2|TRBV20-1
CSASRGTRDEQYF
TGCAGTGCTAGTCGGGGGACTAGAGATGAGCAGTACTTC
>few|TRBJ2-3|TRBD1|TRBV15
CATSSGQALVDTQYF
TGTGCCACCAGCAGCGGACAGGCCTTGGTGGATACGCAGTATTTT
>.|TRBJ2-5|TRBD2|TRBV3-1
CASSRHGTRGGETQYF
TGTGCCAGCAGCCGACACGGGACTAGAGGAGGAGAGACCCAGTACTTC
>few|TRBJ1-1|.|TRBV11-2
CASSFLSYTEAFF
TGTGCCAGCAGCTTTTTATCATACACTGAAGCTTTCTTT
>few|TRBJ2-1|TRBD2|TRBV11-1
CASSPGLAGEGVSYNEQFF
TGTGCCAGCAGCCCTGGACTAGCGGGAGAAGGGGTATCCTACAATGAGCAGTTCTTC
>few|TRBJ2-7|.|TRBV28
CASSPRLGRGPSYEQYF
TGTGCCAGCAGTCCAAGGTTGGGGCGGGGGCCCTCCTACGAGCAGTACTTC
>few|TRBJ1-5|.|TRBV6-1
CASRNHRDGQPQHF
TGTGCCAGCAGGAACCACAGGGACGGTCAGCCCCAGCATTTT
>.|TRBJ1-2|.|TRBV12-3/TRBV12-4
CASTDRRYGYTF
TGTGCCAGCACCGACAGGAGGTATGGCTACACCTTC
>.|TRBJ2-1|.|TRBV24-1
CATSVRDGFFNEQFF
TGTGCCACCAGTGTCCGAGACGGGTTTTTCAATGAGCAGTTCTTC
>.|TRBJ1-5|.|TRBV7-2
CASSLWGSEGNQPQHF
TGTGCCAGCAGCTTATGGGGCTCCGAGGGCAATCAGCCCCAGCATTTT
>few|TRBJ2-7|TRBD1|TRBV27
CASSLPGGRNEQYF
TGTGCCAGCAGTTTACCAGGGGGTAGGAACGAGCAGTACTTC
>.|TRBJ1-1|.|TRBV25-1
CASSEDVVGYTEAFF
TGTGCCAGCAGTGAAGACGTGGTAGGGTACACTGAAGCTTTCTTT
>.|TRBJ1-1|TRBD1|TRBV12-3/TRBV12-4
CASRRTGGTEMNTEAFF
TGTGCCAGCAGGAGGACAGGGGGAACCGAGATGAACACTGAAGCTTTCTTT
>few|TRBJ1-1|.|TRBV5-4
CASSFRGGTIRAFF
TGTGCCAGCAGCTTTAGAGGGGGAACTATCAGGGCTTTCTTT
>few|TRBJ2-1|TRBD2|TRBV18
CASLAGGHNEQFF
TGTGCCAGCCTAGCGGGAGGACACAATGAGCAGTTCTTC
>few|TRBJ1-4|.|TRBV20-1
CSASEAPEKLFF
TGCAGTGCTAGTGAGGCCCCCGAAAAACTGTTTTTT
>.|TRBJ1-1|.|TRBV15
CATSRSQGPNTEAFF
TGTGCCACCAGCCGTTCGCAGGGACCGAACACTGAAGCTTTCTTT
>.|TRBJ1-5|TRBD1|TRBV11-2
CASSSGQGASQPQHF
TGTGCCAGCAGCTCTGGACAGGGGGCTAGTCAGCCCCAGCATTTT
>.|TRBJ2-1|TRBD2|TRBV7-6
CASSLAPSGGPRDNEQFF
TGTGCCAGCAGCTTAGCACCTAGCGGGGGACCCAGGGACAATGAGCAGTTCTTC
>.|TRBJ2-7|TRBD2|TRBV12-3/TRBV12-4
CASSLSSGKRYF
TGTGCCAGCAGTCTCTCTAGCGGGAAGCGGTACTTC
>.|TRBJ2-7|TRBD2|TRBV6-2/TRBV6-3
CASISGSASGLFEQYF
TGTGCCAGCATCTCTGGATCGGCTAGCGGTCTTTTCGAGCAGTACTTC
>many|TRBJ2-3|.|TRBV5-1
CASSPPGSRTDTQYF
TGCGCCAGCAGCCCTCCCGGCAGTCGCACAGATACGCAGTATTTT
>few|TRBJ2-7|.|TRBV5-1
CASRPGQPYEQYF
TGCGCCAGCAGACCAGGCCAACCCTACGAGCAGTACTTC
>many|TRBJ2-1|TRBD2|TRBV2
CASRGGFYNEQFF
TGTGCCAGCAGGGGGGGGTTTTACAATGAGCAGTTCTTC
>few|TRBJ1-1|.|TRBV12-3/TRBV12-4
CASSLRRGASRGTEAFF
TGTGCCAGCAGTTTGAGGCGGGGGGCGAGTCGGGGGACTGAAGCTTTCTTT
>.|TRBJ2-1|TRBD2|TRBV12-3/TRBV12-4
CASSLESAGGRPRKSYNEQFF
TGTGCCAGCAGTTTAGAATCAGCGGGGGGACGACCCAGGAAGTCCTACAATGAGCAGTTCTTC
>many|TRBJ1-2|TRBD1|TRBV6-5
CASSSRQGAGYGYTF
TGTGCCAGCAGTTCCAGACAGGGGGCCGGCTATGGCTACACCTTC
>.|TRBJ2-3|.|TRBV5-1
CASSIRGTGPDTQYF
TGCGCCAGCAGCATTCGGGGAACCGGACCAGATACGCAGTATTTT
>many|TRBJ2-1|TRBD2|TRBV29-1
CSVVLAGSVNEQFF
TGCAGCGTTGTACTAGCGGGATCTGTCAATGAGCAGTTCTTC
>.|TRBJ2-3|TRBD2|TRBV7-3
CASSLVGGGRDTQYF
TGTGCCAGCAGCTTGGTCGGGGGGGGGAGAGATACGCAGTATTTT
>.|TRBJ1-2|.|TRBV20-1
CSASGGGGYTF
TGCAGTGCGTCCGGGGGCGGGGGCTACACCTTC
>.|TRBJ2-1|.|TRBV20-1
CSARPMGNYNEQFF
TGCAGTGCTCGCCCGATGGGGAATTACAATGAGCAGTTCTTC
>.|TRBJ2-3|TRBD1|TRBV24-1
CATSDPGTERTDTQYF
TGTGCCACCAGTGATCCCGGGACAGAGCGCACAGATACGCAGTATTTT
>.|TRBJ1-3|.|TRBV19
CASSIDREIRNTIYF
TGTGCCAGTAGTATAGATCGGGAGATACGAAACACCATATATTTT
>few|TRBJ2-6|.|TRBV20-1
CSAREEGANVLTF
TGCAGTGCTAGAGAGGAGGGGGCCAACGTCCTGACTTTC
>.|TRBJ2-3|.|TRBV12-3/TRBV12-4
CASPGPPGYTQYF
TGTGCCAGCCCGGGACCTCCGGGATATACGCAGTATTTT
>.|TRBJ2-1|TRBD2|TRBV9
CASSLRLAGGVIDEQFF
TGTGCCAGCAGCCTCAGACTAGCGGGGGGGGTTATCGATGAGCAGTTCTTC
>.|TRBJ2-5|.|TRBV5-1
CASSLQGLLQETQYF
TGCGCCAGCAGCTTGCAGGGTCTCTTGCAGGAGACCCAGTACTTC
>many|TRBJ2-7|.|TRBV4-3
CASSQEPIDVYEQYF
TGCGCCAGCAGCCAAGAACCAATAGACGTCTACGAGCAGTACTTC
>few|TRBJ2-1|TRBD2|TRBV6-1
CASSMTSGGSDEQFF
TGTGCCAGCAGTATGACTAGCGGGGGTTCGGATGAGCAGTTCTTC
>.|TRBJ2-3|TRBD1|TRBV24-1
CATSDPGTGVDTQYF
TGTGCCACCAGTGATCCAGGCACAGGGGTAGATACGCAGTATTTT
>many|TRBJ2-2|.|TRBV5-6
CASSFRQNTGELFF
TGCGCCAGCAGCTTCCGGCAGAACACCGGGGAGCTGTTTTTT
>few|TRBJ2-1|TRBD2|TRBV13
CASSLRAGGPNEQFF
TGTGCCAGCAGCTTGAGGGCGGGGGGGCCCAATGAGCAGTTCTTC
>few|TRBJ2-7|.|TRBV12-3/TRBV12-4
CASSLGGAGEQYF
TGTGCCAGCAGTTTGGGGGGGGCTGGCGAGCAGTACTTC
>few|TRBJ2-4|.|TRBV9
CASSPRTGAKNIQYF
TGTGCCAGCAGCCCTCGGACTGGAGCCAAAAACATTCAGTACTTC
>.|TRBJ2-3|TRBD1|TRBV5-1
CASSFRDSVTDTQYF
TGCGCCAGCAGCTTCCGGGACAGCGTTACAGATACGCAGTATTTT
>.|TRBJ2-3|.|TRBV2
CASGIQRDTQYF
TGTGCCAGCGGTATCCAGCGGGATACGCAGTATTTT
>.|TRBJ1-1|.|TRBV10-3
CAIGGRNTEAFF
TGTGCCATCGGGGGTAGGAACACTGAAGCTTTCTTT
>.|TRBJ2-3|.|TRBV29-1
CSVEEVGSTDTQYF
TGCAGCGTTGAAGAGGTGGGGAGCACAGATACGCAGTATTTT
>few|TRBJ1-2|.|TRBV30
CAWSSANYGYTF
TGTGCCTGGAGTAGTGCTAACTATGGCTACACCTTC
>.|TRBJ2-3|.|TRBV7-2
CASRALGTDTQYF
TGTGCCAGCAGGGCCCTTGGCACAGATACGCAGTATTTT
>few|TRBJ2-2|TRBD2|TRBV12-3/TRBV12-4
CASSLGTGLVDTGELFF
TGTGCCAGCAGTCTTGGGACGGGACTAGTCGACACCGGGGAGCTGTTTTTT
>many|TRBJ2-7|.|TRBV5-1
CASSEVRSSEQYF
TGCGCCAGCAGCGAAGTCAGGAGTTCCGAGCAGTACTTC
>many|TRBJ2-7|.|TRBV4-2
CASSQGEAYEQYF
TGTGCCAGCAGCCAAGGGGAAGCCTACGAGCAGTACTTC